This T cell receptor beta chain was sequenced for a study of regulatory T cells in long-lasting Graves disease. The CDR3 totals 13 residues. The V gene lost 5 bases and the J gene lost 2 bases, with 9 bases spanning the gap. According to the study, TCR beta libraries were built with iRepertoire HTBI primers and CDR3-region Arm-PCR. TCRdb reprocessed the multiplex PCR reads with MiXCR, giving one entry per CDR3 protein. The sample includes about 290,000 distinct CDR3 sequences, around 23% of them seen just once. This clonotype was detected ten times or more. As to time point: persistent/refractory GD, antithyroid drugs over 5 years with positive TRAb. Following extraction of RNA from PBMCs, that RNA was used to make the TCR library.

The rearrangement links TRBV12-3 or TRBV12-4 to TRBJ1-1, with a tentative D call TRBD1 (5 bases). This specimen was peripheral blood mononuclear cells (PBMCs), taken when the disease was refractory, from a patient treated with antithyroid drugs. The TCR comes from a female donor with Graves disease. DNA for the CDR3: TGTGCCAGCAGTAAGACAGAAAACACTGAAGCTTTCTTT. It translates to CASSKTENTEAFF.